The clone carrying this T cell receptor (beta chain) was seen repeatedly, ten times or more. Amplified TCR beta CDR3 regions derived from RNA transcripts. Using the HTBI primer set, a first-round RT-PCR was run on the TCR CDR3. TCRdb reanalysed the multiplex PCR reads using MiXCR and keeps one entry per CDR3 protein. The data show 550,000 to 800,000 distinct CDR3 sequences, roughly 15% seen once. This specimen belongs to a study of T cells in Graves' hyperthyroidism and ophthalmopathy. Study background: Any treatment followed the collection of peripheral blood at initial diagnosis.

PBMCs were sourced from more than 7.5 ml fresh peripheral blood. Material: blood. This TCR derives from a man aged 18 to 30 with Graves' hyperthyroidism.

CDR3 nucleotides: TGCAGTGCTAGAGATCGGACAGGGGGCAATGAGCAGTTCTTC. The encoded protein is CSARDRTGGNEQFF. The chain is built from TRBV20-1 and TRBJ2-1; 10 nucleotides match TRBD1. The CDR3 sequence is 14 residues long. Germline assignment: CDR1 DFQATT and CDR2 SNEGSKA (reference sequence). V trimming: 0 bases; J trimming: 6 bases; junction bases outside the gene matches: 2.